Given below is one T cell receptor (beta chain) in context. This specimen comes from a study of cytomegalovirus exposure and HLA in healthy donors. Study at large: Among the roughly 380 donors who were genotyped, about 80% fell in the genetic ancestry cluster that is associated with self-reported Caucasian donors.

In the PCR, 60 Vbeta and 13 Jbeta primers were used. Profiled with immunoSEQ multiplex PCR; TCRdb holds only in-frame clones, not every one. Of about 190,000 clones in the sample, roughly 80% were seen once. Trimming stripped 3 bases from V and 2 bases from J, with 15 bases between. Germline lookup yields CDR1 MNHEY and CDR2 SMNVEV (reference sequence). This CDR3 spans 16 amino acids. Sequencing was done on a sample of PBMCs. The clonotype comes from a woman aged 25-40 years in good health and CMV-seropositive. The chain couples TRBV27 to TRBJ2-3, with D tentatively TRBD2 (6 bases). The CDR3 region has the DNA TGTGCCAGCAGTTTTGGGGACTCGAACCTCACAGATACGCAGTATTTT. Its translation: CASSFGDSNLTDTQYF.